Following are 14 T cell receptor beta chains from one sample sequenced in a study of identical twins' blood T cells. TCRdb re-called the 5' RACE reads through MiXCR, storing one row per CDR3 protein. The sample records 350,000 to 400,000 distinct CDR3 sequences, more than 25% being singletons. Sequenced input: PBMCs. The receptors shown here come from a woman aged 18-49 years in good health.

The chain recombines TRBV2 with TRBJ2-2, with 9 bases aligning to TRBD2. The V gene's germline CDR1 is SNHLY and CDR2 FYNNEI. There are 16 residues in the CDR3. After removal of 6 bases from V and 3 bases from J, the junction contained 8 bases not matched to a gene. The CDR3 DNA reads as TGTGCCAGCAGGGGCATAGCGGGGGACTACACCGGGGAGCTGTTTTTT. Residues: CASRGIAGDYTGELFF.

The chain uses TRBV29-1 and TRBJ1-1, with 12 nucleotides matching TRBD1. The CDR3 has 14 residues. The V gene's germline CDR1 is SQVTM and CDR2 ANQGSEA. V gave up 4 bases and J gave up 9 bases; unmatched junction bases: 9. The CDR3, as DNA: TGCAGCGTTGTTTCTCCGGGGACAGGGGGCAAAGCTTTCTTT. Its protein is CSVVSPGTGGKAFF.

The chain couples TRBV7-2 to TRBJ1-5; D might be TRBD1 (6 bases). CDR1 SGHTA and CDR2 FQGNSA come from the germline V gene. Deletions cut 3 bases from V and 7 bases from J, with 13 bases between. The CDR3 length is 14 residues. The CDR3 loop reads CASSFKSGDQPQHF. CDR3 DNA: TGTGCCAGCAGCTTTAAATCAGGGGACCAGCCCCAGCATTTT.

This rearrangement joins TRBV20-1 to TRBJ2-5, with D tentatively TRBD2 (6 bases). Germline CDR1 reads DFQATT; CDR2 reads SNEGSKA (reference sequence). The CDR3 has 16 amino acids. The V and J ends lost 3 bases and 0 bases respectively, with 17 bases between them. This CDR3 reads CSASPLRAGNQETQYF. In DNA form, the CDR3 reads TGCAGTGCTAGCCCCTTAAGGGCGGGAAACCAAGAGACCCAGTACTTC.

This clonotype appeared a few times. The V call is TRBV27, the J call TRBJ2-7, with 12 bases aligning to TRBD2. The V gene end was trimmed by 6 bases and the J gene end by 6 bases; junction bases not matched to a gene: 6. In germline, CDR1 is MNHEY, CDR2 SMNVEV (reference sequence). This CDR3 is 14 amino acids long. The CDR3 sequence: CASSTSGRSREQYF. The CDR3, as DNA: TGTGCCAGCAGCACTAGCGGGAGGTCACGCGAGCAGTACTTC.

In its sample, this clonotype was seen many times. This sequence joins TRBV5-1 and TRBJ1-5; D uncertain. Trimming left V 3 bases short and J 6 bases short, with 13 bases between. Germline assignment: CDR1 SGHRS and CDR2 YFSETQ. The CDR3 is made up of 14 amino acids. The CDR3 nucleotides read TGCGCCAGCAGCTATGAGGGTGGCCTTCAGCCCCAGCATTTT. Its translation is CASSYEGGLQPQHF.

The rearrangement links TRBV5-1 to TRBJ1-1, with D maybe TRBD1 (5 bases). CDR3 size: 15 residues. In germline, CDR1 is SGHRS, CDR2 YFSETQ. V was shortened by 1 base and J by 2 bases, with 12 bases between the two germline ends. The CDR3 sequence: CASSLYGTGNTEAFF. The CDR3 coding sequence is TGCGCCAGCAGCTTGTACGGCACAGGAAACACTGAAGCTTTCTTT.

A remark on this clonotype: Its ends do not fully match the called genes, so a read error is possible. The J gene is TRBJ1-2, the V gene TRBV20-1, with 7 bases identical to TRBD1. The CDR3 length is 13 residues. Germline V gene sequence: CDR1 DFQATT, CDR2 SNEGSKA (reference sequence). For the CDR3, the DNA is TGCAGTGCTAGAGATTTAGGGGGCTATGGCCACACCTTC. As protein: CSARDLGGYGHTF.

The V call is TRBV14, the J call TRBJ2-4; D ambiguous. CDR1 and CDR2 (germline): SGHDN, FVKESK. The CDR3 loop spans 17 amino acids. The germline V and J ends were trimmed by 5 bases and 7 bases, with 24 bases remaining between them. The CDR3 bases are TGTGCCAGCAGCGATCCTTCCCTTAGTCGGGCGTCGAACATTCAGTACTTC. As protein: CASSDPSLSRASNIQYF.

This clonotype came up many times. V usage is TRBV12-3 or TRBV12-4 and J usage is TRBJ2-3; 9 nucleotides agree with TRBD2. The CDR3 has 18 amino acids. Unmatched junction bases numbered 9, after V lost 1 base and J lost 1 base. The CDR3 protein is CASSLDSGLAGRTDTQYF. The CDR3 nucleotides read TGTGCCAGCAGTTTAGACTCTGGCCTAGCGGGGCGCACAGATACGCAGTATTTT.

CDR3 in DNA: TGTGCCAGCAGCCTAGACCAGGGAGAAGCTTTCTTT. Its translation: CASSLDQGEAFF. The V and J genes are TRBV9 and TRBJ1-1, with D tentatively TRBD1 (5 bases). The CDR3 has 12 amino acids. Germline CDR1 is SGDLS and CDR2 is YYNGEE. Deletions cut 4 bases from V and 8 bases from J, with 12 bases between. The whole variable domain, filled in from reference TRBV9 and TRBJ1-1, reads DSGVTQTPKHLITATGQRVTLRCSPRSGDLSVYWYQQSLDQGLQFLIQYYNGEERAKGNILERFSAQQFPDLHSELNLSSLELGDSALYFCASSLDQGEAFFGQGTRLTVV.

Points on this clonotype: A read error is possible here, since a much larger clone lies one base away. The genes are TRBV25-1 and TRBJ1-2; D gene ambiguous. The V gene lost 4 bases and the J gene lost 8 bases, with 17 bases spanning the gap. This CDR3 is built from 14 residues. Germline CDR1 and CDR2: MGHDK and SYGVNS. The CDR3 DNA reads TGTGCCAGCAGTGTCGGTCACATTGTAAGGGGCTACACCTTC. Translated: CASSVGHIVRGYTF.

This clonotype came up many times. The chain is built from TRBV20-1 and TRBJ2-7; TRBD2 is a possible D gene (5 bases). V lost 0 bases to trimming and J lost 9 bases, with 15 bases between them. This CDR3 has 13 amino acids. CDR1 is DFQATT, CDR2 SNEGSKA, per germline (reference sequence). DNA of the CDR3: TGCAGTGCTAGAGATCTCGGATCAGGAGGGCAGTACTTC. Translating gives CSARDLGSGGQYF.

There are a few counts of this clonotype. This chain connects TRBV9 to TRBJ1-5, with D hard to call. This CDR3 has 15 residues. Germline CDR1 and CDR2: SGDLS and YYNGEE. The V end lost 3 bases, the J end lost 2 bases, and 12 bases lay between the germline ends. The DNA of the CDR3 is TGTGCCAGCAGCGCGGGGATGCAAGGCAATCAGCCCCAGCATTTT. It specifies CASSAGMQGNQPQHF.